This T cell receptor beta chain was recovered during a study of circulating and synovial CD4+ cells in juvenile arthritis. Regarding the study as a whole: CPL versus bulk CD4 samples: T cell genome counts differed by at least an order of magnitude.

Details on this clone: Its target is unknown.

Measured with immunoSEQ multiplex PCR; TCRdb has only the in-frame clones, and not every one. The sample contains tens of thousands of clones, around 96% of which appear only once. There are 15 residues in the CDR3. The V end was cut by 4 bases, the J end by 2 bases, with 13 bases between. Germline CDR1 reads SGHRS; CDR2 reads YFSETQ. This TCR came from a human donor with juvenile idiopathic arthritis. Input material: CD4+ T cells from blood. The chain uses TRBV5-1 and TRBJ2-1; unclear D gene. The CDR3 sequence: CASSTPWATYNEQFF. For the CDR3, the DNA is TGCGCCAGCAGCACCCCCTGGGCGACCTACAATGAGCAGTTCTTC.